This entry lists 4 T cell receptor beta chains sequenced from one sample in a study of response to subunit inactivated influenza vaccine. TCRdb independently ran MiXCR on the RT-PCR reads; one entry per CDR3 protein. The sample includes about 540,000 distinct CDR3 sequences, roughly 25% of them seen just once. A further study also used this sample, focusing on T cells expressing NK-cell markers. In that study: Generation of TCR beta cDNA was performed by 5'RACE template switching incorporating UMIs.

Here the sequenced sample was CD4+ T cells sorted from PBMCs, taken 11 to 12 days after vaccination. The receptors stem from a man aged 45-65 years who received an inactivated influenza vaccine.

V is TRBV20-1 and J is TRBJ2-7, with 7 positions matching TRBD2. After removal of 3 bases from V and 4 bases from J, the junction contained 9 bases not matched to a gene. CDR3 length equals 14 residues. Germline V gene sequence: CDR1 DFQATT, CDR2 SNEGSKA (reference sequence). Written as DNA, the CDR3 is TGCAGTGCTAGGCTAAGCGGGATGCGATACGAGCAGTACTTC. Translated, it gives CSARLSGMRYEQYF.

The chain carries TRBV20-1 and TRBJ1-1, with D unclear. The CDR3 is 12 residues long. Germline V gene lookup returns CDR1 DFQATT and CDR2 SNEGSKA (reference sequence). CDR3 DNA sequence: TGCAGCCGGGCGGGGTCGAACACTGAAGCTTTCTTT. Protein: CSRAGSNTEAFF.

J is TRBJ1-1 and V is TRBV9; perhaps TRBD1 as D (5 bases). The ends were cut back, 1 base at V and 2 bases at J, with 9 bases in the middle. The germline gives CDR1 SGDLS, CDR2 YYNGEE. The CDR3 totals 14 residues. CDR3 in amino acids: CASSVRDSNTEAFF. For the CDR3, the DNA is TGTGCCAGCAGCGTACGAGACAGTAACACTGAAGCTTTCTTT.

The chain couples TRBV4-1 to TRBJ2-3; D is uncertain. V was trimmed by 4 bases and J by 3 bases, leaving 14 bases between them. This CDR3 is built from 15 residues. Germline V CDR1 and CDR2: MGHRA, YSYEKL. This chain's CDR3 is CASSPWKGRTDTQYF. For the CDR3, the DNA is TGCGCCAGCAGCCCTTGGAAAGGGCGGACAGATACGCAGTATTTT.